This T cell receptor (beta chain) was profiled in a study of cytomegalovirus exposure and HLA in healthy donors. Findings and limits, study-wide: A later analysis reportedly found that, within productive TCRs, an Asian-associated ancestry cluster had fewer N-insertions than the mean observed across the approximately 700 donors.

Points on this clone: Its antigen is still unknown.

The ends lost 3 bases at V and 2 bases at J; junction bases unmatched: 6. Germline V gene lookup returns CDR1 LNHNV and CDR2 YYDKDF (reference sequence). The CDR3 totals 16 residues. Amplification used 60 Vbeta primers and 13 Jbeta primers. TCRdb's copy holds only in-frame clones and misses some; the assay was immunoSEQ multiplex PCR. Of roughly 140,000 clones in the sample, nearly 80% were seen once. This sequence joins TRBV15 and TRBJ2-7; 11 bases are shared with TRBD1. The receptor's source is a woman aged 25 to 45 in good health and CMV-seronegative. The sample taken for sequencing was PBMCs. The CDR3 DNA follows: TGTGCCACCAGCAGTAGAAAGGGACAGGGGGCCTACGAGCAGTACTTC. It translates to CATSSRKGQGAYEQYF.